These 31 T cell receptor beta chains share one sample of origin, sequenced in a study of PD-L1 blockade in urothelial cancer. Generated by immunoSEQ multiplex PCR, the TCRdb table keeps only in-frame clones and is missing some. The sample shows approximately 20,000 clones, approximately 89% of them seen only once. Indicated time point: peripheral blood 6 weeks after treatment start. The sequences come from PBMCs, collected around atezolizumab (anti-PD-L1) treatment. The receptors come from a woman aged 60-75 years with urothelial cancer.

The chain is built from TRBV5-4 and TRBJ1-2; D possibly corresponds to TRBD1 (6 bases). CDR3 length equals 16 residues. The V and J ends lost 4 bases and 7 bases respectively, with 23 bases between them. CDR1 is SGHNT and CDR2 is YYREEE in the germline V gene (reference sequence). In nucleotides, the CDR3 is TGTGCCAGCAGCCAAGTGGGCCTACAGGGAAGCGGTGGCTACACCTTC. Amino acid sequence: CASSQVGLQGSGGYTF.

The chain is built from TRBV13 and TRBJ1-3; the D gene is possibly TRBD1 (5 bases). Germline loops: CDR1 PRHDT, CDR2 FYEKMQ (reference sequence). The CDR3 extends over 15 amino acids. Deletions cut 7 bases from V and 1 base from J, with 14 bases between. As DNA, the CDR3 is TGTGCCAGCACTGCAGACAGCCGATCTGGAAACACCATATATTTT. This translates into CASTADSRSGNTIYF. The complete variable domain, with remaining parts taken from reference TRBV13 and TRBJ1-3, reads AAGVIQSPRHLIKEKRETATLKCYPIPRHDTVYWYQQGPGQDPQFLISFYEKMQSDKGSIPDRFSAQQFSDYHSELNMSSLELGDSALYFCASTADSRSGNTIYFGEGSWLTVV.

This clone has only one observation. This rearrangement joins TRBV25-1 to TRBJ1-3; D call uncertain. V dropped 4 bases and J dropped 0 bases, with 10 bases sitting between them. The CDR3 runs 15 residues. Germline CDR1 and CDR2: MGHDK and SYGVNS. The CDR3 loop reads CASSGTGYSGNTIYF. The CDR3 region has the DNA TGTGCCAGCAGTGGGACGGGGTACTCTGGAAACACCATATATTTT. The whole variable domain, filled in from reference TRBV25-1 and TRBJ1-3, reads EADIYQTPRYLVIGTGKKITLECSQTMGHDKMYWYQQDPGMELHLIHYSYGVNSTEKGDLSSESTVSRIRTEHFPLTLESARPSHTSQYLCASSGTGYSGNTIYFGEGSWLTVV.

The rearrangement joins TRBV5-6 to TRBJ1-1; D not resolved. Germline lookup yields CDR1 SGHDT and CDR2 YYEEEE. The length of the CDR3 is 13 residues. Trimming took off 2 bases at V and 8 bases at J, with 13 bases between the two ends. The CDR3 sequence: CASSLLEAGEAFF. CDR3 bases: TGTGCCAGCAGCTTACTAGAGGCCGGGGAAGCTTTCTTT.

This clone has just one count. The CDR3 reads CASSPWGQRTGELFF. In DNA, the CDR3 is TGTGCCAGCAGCCCCTGGGGACAGCGCACCGGGGAGCTGTTTTTT. The chain uses TRBV5-8 and TRBJ2-2, with 7 bases fitting TRBD1. This CDR3 comprises 15 residues. V shed 4 bases, J shed 4 bases, and the junction held 7 bases outside the gene matches. From germline, CDR1 is SGHTS and CDR2 YDEGEE.

The genes are TRBV6-4 and TRBJ2-1; TRBD2 matches 7 bases. Per the germline V gene, CDR1 is MRHNA and CDR2 is SNTAGT. This CDR3 has 13 amino acids. The V gene end was trimmed by 1 base and the J gene end by 8 bases; junction bases not matched to a gene: 2. This CDR3 is CASSDFGGYEQFF. CDR3 coding DNA: TGTGCCAGCAGTGACTTCGGGGGGTATGAGCAGTTCTTC.

The V and J genes are TRBV4-3 and TRBJ2-7; D is possibly TRBD2 (6 bases). This CDR3 is built from 14 residues. Germline V gene sequence: CDR1 LGHNA, CDR2 YSLEER. The V and J ends lost 0 bases and 6 bases respectively, with 12 bases between them. DNA of the CDR3: TGCGCCAGCAGCCAAGACGGAGGGGAACCCGAGCAGTACTTC. As protein: CASSQDGGEPEQYF.

V gene TRBV13 combines with J gene TRBJ2-1; 11 bases are a match to TRBD2. Germline V lookup: CDR1 PRHDT, CDR2 FYEKMQ (reference sequence). The V gene end was trimmed by 0 bases and the J gene end by 3 bases; junction bases not matched to a gene: 1. This CDR3 has 16 residues. The DNA of the CDR3 is TGTGCCAGCAGCTTAGGTACTAGCGGGGGCTACAATGAGCAGTTCTTC. Protein sequence: CASSLGTSGGYNEQFF.

The V and J genes are TRBV29-1 and TRBJ2-1, with no clear D. This CDR3 has 12 residues. CDR1 is SQVTM, CDR2 ANQGSEA, per germline. V shed 3 bases and J shed 2 bases, with 5 bases lying between them. The CDR3 DNA follows: TGCAGCGTTGAGTCCACCTACAATGAGCAGTTCTTC. This sequence encodes CSVESTYNEQFF.

The CDR3 is CASSPQSGGTGELFF. CDR3 coding DNA: TGTGCCAGCAGCCCCCAGAGCGGGGGGACCGGGGAGCTGTTTTTT. V is TRBV7-9 and J is TRBJ2-2, with 9 nucleotides matching TRBD2. Germline CDR1 SEHNR, CDR2 FQNEAQ (reference sequence). Unmatched junction bases numbered 6, after V lost 5 bases and J lost 5 bases. The CDR3 is 15 residues long.

This chain links TRBV29-1 with TRBJ2-3, with 7 bases lining up with TRBD1. J gave up 0 bases and V 1 base, and 7 bases lay outside the gene matches. CDR3 length equals 16 residues. Germline assignment: CDR1 SQVTM and CDR2 ANQGSEA. The CDR3 here is CSVEGGQSQSTDTQYF. CDR3 bases: TGCAGCGTTGAAGGGGGACAGAGCCAGAGCACAGATACGCAGTATTTT.

The chain has TRBV10-3 and TRBJ2-1; 8 bases agree with TRBD2. The CDR3 is made up of 11 amino acids. Germline CDR1 and CDR2: ENHRY and SYGVKD. Unmatched junction bases numbered 0, after V lost 6 bases and J lost 8 bases. CDR3 residues: CAIRRGDEQFF. The CDR3 nucleotides are TGTGCCATCAGGCGGGGGGATGAGCAGTTCTTC.

The chain joins TRBV27 to TRBJ2-7; possible D gene TRBD2, 5 bases. This CDR3 has 13 residues. The V gene lost 2 bases and the J gene lost 2 bases, with 7 bases spanning the gap. Germline V gives CDR1 MNHEY, CDR2 SMNVEV (reference sequence). The CDR3 DNA follows: TGTGCCAGCAGTTTAGGACTTCCCTACGAGCAGTACTTC. This sequence encodes CASSLGLPYEQYF.

In DNA form, the CDR3 reads TGTGCCAGCAGCGTAGGATCCGGGGGTCGAAACACTGAAGCTTTCTTT. Protein: CASSVGSGGRNTEAFF. J is TRBJ1-1 and V is TRBV9; weak D call: TRBD1 (5 bases). There are 16 residues in the CDR3. The ends were cut back, 0 bases at V and 2 bases at J, with 14 bases in the middle. Per the germline V gene, CDR1 is SGDLS and CDR2 is YYNGEE.

The V gene is TRBV7-3, the J gene TRBJ1-1; 10 bases fit TRBD1. This CDR3 region has 16 residues. With 3 bases clipped from V and 4 bases from J, the junction kept 8 bases outside the gene matches. CDR1 and CDR2 from the germline V gene are SGHTA and FQGTGA. CDR3 sequence reads: CASSLGDRGAGTEAFF. The CDR3 nucleotides read TGTGCCAGCAGCTTGGGGGACAGGGGCGCTGGCACTGAAGCTTTCTTT.

The chain carries TRBV7-9 and TRBJ2-1, with a weak D call TRBD1 (6 bases). Germline V gene lookup returns CDR1 SEHNR and CDR2 FQNEAQ (reference sequence). Between the trimmed V and J ends, which lost 2 bases and 6 bases, there was a span of 11 bases. CDR3 size: 14 residues. The CDR3 protein is CASSLTFRGNEQFF. In DNA, the CDR3 is TGTGCCAGCAGCTTAACTTTCAGGGGCAATGAGCAGTTCTTC.

This clone turned up a few times. In nucleotides, the CDR3 is TGTGCCAGCAGCTTCCCTGCGGGAGCAGAAGAGACCCAGTACTTC. As protein: CASSFPAGAEETQYF. The rearrangement joins TRBV5-4 to TRBJ2-5; TRBD2 matches at 7 bases. The CDR3 has 15 amino acids. The germline V gene has CDR1 SGHNT and CDR2 YYREEE (reference sequence). With V trimmed by 2 bases and J by 3 bases, 7 bases remained unmatched.

This clone came up once. V usage is TRBV5-1 and J usage is TRBJ2-1; 7 nucleotides agree with TRBD2. Trimming took 2 bases from V and 3 from J; bases not matched to a gene: 5. The CDR3 has 15 residues. Germline V gives CDR1 SGHRS, CDR2 YFSETQ. In DNA, the CDR3 is TGCGCCAGCAGCTTTGATGGCGGGGGCTACAATGAGCAGTTCTTC. It yields the protein CASSFDGGGYNEQFF.

This clone appeared once. The chain joins TRBV7-9 to TRBJ1-1; 9 bases are shared with TRBD1. Trimming cost V 5 bases and J 0 bases; bases outside gene matches: 4. The germline V gene has CDR1 SEHNR and CDR2 FQNEAQ (reference sequence). This CDR3 is 15 amino acids long. CDR3 loop: CASSLQGALNTEAFF. CDR3 nucleotides: TGTGCCAGCAGCCTACAGGGGGCGTTGAACACTGAAGCTTTCTTT.

V usage is TRBV6-6 and J usage is TRBJ2-1, with TRBD1 matching over 8 bases. The CDR3 extends over 14 amino acids. CDR1 and CDR2 from the germline V gene are MNHNY and SVGAGI (reference sequence). Trimming removed 2 bases from V and 6 bases from J; junction bases left unmatched: 3. The CDR3 spells CASSYPTGVNEQFF. The CDR3 DNA is TGTGCCAGCAGTTACCCGACAGGGGTCAATGAGCAGTTCTTC.

The gene calls are TRBV10-3 and TRBJ1-1, with no clear D. The V gene lost 10 bases and the J gene lost 6 bases, with 18 bases spanning the gap. The V gene's germline CDR1 is ENHRY and CDR2 SYGVKD. This CDR3 contains 13 residues. The CDR3 here is CATQDYSASEAFF. CDR3 coding DNA: TGTGCCACCCAGGACTACAGCGCCTCTGAAGCTTTCTTT.

The rearrangement uses TRBV4-3 and TRBJ2-2; D call uncertain. The germline V and J ends were trimmed by 0 bases and 8 bases, with 10 bases remaining between them. Germline-derived CDR1 and CDR2 are LGHNA and YSLEER. The CDR3 covers 14 residues. Here the CDR3 reads CASSQDGRLGELFF. The CDR3 nucleotides read TGCGCCAGCAGCCAAGATGGCAGGCTAGGGGAGCTGTTTTTT.

This chain connects TRBV19 to TRBJ1-5; 10 bases align to TRBD1. Germline-derived CDR1 and CDR2 are LNHDA and SQIVND (reference sequence). The trim removed 4 bases at V and 4 bases at J, leaving 16 bases unmatched. This CDR3 comprises 19 residues. As DNA, the CDR3 is TGTGCCAGTAGTACCCGGGACAGGGGACCTTCTAGGTGGAATCAGCCCCAGCATTTT. Residues: CASSTRDRGPSRWNQPQHF.

This chain joins TRBV18 and TRBJ1-1, with 7 positions matching TRBD1. CDR1 and CDR2 from the germline V gene are KGHSH and LQKENI. V gave up 6 bases and J gave up 5 bases; unmatched junction bases: 6. The CDR3 sequence is 13 residues long. This CDR3 is CASSGQAKTEAFF. CDR3 nucleotide sequence: TGTGCCAGCTCCGGACAGGCGAAAACTGAAGCTTTCTTT. Variable domain in full (rest from reference TRBV18 and TRBJ1-1): NAGVMQNPRHLVRRRGQEARLRCSPMKGHSHVYWYRQLPEEGLKFMVYLQKENIIDESGMPKERFSAEFPKEGPSILRIQQVVRGDSAAYFCASSGQAKTEAFFGQGTRLTVV.

This clone was seen only a few times. V is TRBV7-2 and J is TRBJ1-2; 10 nucleotides match TRBD1. CDR1 is SGHTA and CDR2 is FQGNSA in the germline V gene. The V segment lost 5 bases and the J segment 8 bases; nucleotides outside the gene matches: 5. The CDR3 extends over 13 amino acids. CDR3 sequence reads: CASSHGTGDGYTF. CDR3 DNA: TGTGCCAGCAGCCACGGGACAGGGGACGGCTACACCTTC.

J is TRBJ1-5 and V is TRBV10-1; the match to TRBD1 covers 11 bases. Trimming took 0 bases from V and 0 from J; bases not matched to a gene: 7. CDR1 is WNHNN and CDR2 is SYGVQD in the germline V gene (reference sequence). The length of the CDR3 is 19 residues. As DNA, the CDR3 is TGCGCCAGCAGTGAGTCGTCGGACAGGGGGCAGGGTAGCAATCAGCCCCAGCATTTT. This translates into CASSESSDRGQGSNQPQHF.

The chain couples TRBV7-5 to TRBJ1-3; the D call TRBD1 from the table was never checked on the DNA. TRBV7-5 constitutes a pseudogene. The CDR3 has 13 amino acids. The CDR3 nucleotides are TGTGCCACGACCAGGGACTCTGGAAACACCATATATTTT. Protein: CATTRDSGNTIYF.

This chain links TRBV2 with TRBJ1-4; D is possibly TRBD1 (6 bases). The germline V gene encodes CDR1 SNHLY and CDR2 FYNNEI. This CDR3 comprises 14 residues. Trimming stripped 3 bases from V and 7 bases from J, with 12 bases between. As DNA, the CDR3 is TGTGCCAGCAGTGACAGGACAGCCCTTGAAAAACTGTTTTTT. Translating it yields CASSDRTALEKLFF.

The V and J genes are TRBV2 and TRBJ2-2, with D perhaps matching TRBD2 (6 bases). Trimming removed 5 bases from V and 3 bases from J, with 13 bases in between. CDR3 length: 15 residues. CDR1 and CDR2 (germline): SNHLY, FYNNEI. CDR3 residues: CASSTRLGDTGELFF. CDR3 sequence (DNA): TGTGCCAGCAGTACCAGACTAGGGGACACCGGGGAGCTGTTTTTT.

This clone was observed a single time. V usage is TRBV7-2 and J usage is TRBJ2-5; the match to TRBD2 covers 7 bases. Trimming cost V 2 bases and J 4 bases; bases outside gene matches: 10. CDR3 size: 16 residues. Per germline, CDR1 SGHTA and CDR2 FQGNSA. The CDR3 bases are TGTGCCAGCAGCTTATGGTTTGGCGGGGGACCAGAGACCCAGTACTTC. Translation: CASSLWFGGGPETQYF. The full variable domain, in which reference TRBV7-2 and TRBJ2-5 provide the parts outside the CDR3, is GAGVSQSPSNKVTEKGKDVELRCDPISGHTALYWYRQSLGQGLEFLIYFQGNSAPDKSGLPSDRFSAERTGGSVSTLTIQRTQQEDSAVYLCASSLWFGGGPETQYFGPGTRLLVL.

The chain combines TRBV6-1 with TRBJ2-5; TRBD1 matches at 7 bases. V was pared by 2 bases and J by 1 base, with 4 bases of the junction left unmatched. The germline V gene has CDR1 MNHNS and CDR2 SASEGT. The CDR3 is 15 residues long. CDR3 protein: CASSELTGSQETQYF. The CDR3 DNA reads as TGTGCCAGCAGTGAACTGACAGGGTCCCAAGAGACCCAGTACTTC.